The rows below give T cell receptor beta chains drawn from one sample of a study of blood T cell repertoires in COVID-19. Method: immunoSEQ multiplex PCR; TCRdb's copy keeps in-frame clones and lacks some. The sample records 200,000 to 250,000 clones, 60% to 85% being singletons. The sequenced sample consisted of peripheral blood. The receptors here all came from a woman in her 70s with acute or convalescent COVID-19. Each CDR3 is given with its conserved first and last residue.

TRBV2 CASSPDRDNQPQHF
TRBV27 CASSPTGYPMRSTEETQYF
TRBV6-5 CASRGRQGSYEQYF
TRBV7-9 CASSPATGTSGSYEQYF
TRBV28 CASSLGMGGNNSPLHF
TRBV20-1 CSASQAGGPTDTQYF
TRBV28 CASSSMNTEAFF
TRBV7-2 CASSLVTSGPNTGELFF
TRBV7-3 CASSLSGGAEDTQYF
TRBV19 CASSIGGVTGELFF
TRBV6-5 CASGKEENYGYTF
TRBV19 CASSIDRGSGANVLTF
TRBV5-1 CASSLAETQYF
TRBV27 CASSTGQDPDTQYF
TRBV14 CASSRAGGSSYNEQFF
TRBV28 CASSPGRPSGSNTDTQYF
TRBV18 CASSYFRGMNTEAFF
TRBV5-1 CASSGGTSIPGELFF
TRBV5-1 CASSLGPGQGSSYEQYF
TRBV28 CASSSLKEGAGLTGELFF
TRBV2 CASSDSPPGWGTRTQYF
TRBV28 CASRLRDRPRSEQYF
TRBV28 CASSFTSGDSYEQYF
TRBV11-3 CASGDGLAETQYF